The text below deals with one T cell receptor (beta chain). Its antigen target is currently unknown. No quality values exist for individual bases; no much larger clone is one base distant. TCRbeta CDR3 regions were amplified from genomic DNA using the immunoSEQ Assay, a bias-controlled multiplex PCR. The study's own analysis went as follows. Nucleated cell counts per sample were estimated from amplification of reference gene primers within the assay. To quantify the absolute abundance of each unique TCRbeta CDR3 rearrangement, sequence reads were collapsed and filtered. Productive Simpson clonality was computed per sample as the square root of Simpson's diversity index over productive rearrangements. Drawn from immuneACCESS, this table holds only the in-frame rearrangements with V and J called that TCRdb kept. Clones are partly lost; checked studies trace under half to an unresolved V gene and leave the rest unexplained. That table gives V, J and clone size, and the DNA gave D and trimming. This sample has more than 150,000 clones in its table, and around 83% of those were observed once. Clones ranked in the top ten supply about 0.95% of the sample.

Germline trimming: 4 bases from V, 8 bases from J; junction bases outside gene matches: 10. Based on the germline V gene, the CDR1 and CDR2 sequences are MGHRA and YSYEKL. The CDR3 starts with the cysteine, ends with the phenylalanine, and has 16 residues. CDR3 DNA is the only sequence kept; it has 48 bases, read in frame from the first base. Each collaborating institution followed its own protocols to collect whole blood in K2EDTA tubes. For TCRbeta analysis, collaborators shipped samples in one of three forms: frozen whole blood, isolated PBMCs, or DNA extracted from either of those sample types. These data come from a study of blood T cell repertoires in COVID-19 (dated by TCRdb to 2018 to 2020). For context, the study as a whole: Samples covering the acute and convalescent phases of COVID-19 were provided by collaborators in the United States, Italy and Spain. The prospective study material was composed of cDNA or gDNA derived from T cells, B-cell-depleted T cells, or PBMCs. Deeply sampled blood TCRbeta repertoires from subjects exposed to, actively infected with, or recovered from COVID-19 were included in the dataset. A freely available public database, intended as a resource for researchers studying the immune response to SARS-CoV-2, is where the repertoires were released. Samples were obtained from the ongoing ImmuneRACE study (first 160 participants) and from about 1,300 subjects provided by 6 global collaborators. A de-identified subject ID, COVID-19 status, age in years and sex were almost always included in the sample metadata. Where available, HLA class I and class II types were obtained from metadata supplied by the sample provider rather than from assay-based typing.

Study-level results and caveats: The quantity of clinical and demographic metadata differed by source and by participant and was supplied without curation.

The sequence is built from TRBV4-1 and TRBJ2-1; 11 bases in the middle match TRBD1. The sample was peripheral blood. The TCR originated in a man between 18 and 29 years old with acute or convalescent COVID-19. In nucleotide form, the sequence is TGCGCCAGCAGCCTCAGTGGGACAGGGGGATTCTATGAGCAGTTCTTC. Protein translation: CASSLSGTGGFYEQFF.